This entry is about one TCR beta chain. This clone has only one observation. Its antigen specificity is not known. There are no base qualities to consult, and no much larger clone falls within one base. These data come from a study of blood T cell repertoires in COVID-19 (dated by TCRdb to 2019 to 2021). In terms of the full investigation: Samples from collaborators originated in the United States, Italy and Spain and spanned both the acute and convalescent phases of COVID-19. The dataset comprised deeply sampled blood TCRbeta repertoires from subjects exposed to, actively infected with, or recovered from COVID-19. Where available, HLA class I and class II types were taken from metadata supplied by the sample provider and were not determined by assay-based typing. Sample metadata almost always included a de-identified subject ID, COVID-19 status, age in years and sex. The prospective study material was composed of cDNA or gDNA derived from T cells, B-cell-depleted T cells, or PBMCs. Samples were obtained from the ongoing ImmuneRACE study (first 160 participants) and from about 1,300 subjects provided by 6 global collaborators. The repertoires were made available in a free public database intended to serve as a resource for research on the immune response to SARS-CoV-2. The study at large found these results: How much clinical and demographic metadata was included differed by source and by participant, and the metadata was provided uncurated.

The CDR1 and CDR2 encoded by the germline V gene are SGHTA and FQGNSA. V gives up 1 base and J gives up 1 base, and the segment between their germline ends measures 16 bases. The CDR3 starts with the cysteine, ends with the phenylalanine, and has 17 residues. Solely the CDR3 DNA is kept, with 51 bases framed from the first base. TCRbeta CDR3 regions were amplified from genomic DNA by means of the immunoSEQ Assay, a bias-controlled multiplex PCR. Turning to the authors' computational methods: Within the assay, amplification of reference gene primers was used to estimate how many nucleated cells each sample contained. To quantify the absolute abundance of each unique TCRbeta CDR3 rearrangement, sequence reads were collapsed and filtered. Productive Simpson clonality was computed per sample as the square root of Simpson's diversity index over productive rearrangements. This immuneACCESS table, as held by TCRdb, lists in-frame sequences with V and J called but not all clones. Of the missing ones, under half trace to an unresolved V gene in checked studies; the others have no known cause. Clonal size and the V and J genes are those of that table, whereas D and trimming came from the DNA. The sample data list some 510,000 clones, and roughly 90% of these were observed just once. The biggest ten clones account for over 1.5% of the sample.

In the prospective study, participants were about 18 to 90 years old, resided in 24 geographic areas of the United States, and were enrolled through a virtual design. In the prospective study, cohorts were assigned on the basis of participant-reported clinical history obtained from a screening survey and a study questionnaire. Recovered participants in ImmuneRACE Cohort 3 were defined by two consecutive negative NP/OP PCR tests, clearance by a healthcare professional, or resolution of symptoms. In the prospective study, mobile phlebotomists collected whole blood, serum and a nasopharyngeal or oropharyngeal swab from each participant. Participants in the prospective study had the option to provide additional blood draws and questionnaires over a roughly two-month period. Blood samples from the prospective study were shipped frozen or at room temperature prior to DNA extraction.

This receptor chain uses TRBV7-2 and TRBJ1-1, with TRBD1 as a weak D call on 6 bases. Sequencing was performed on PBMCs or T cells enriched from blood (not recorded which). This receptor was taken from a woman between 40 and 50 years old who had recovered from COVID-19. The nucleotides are TGTGCCAGCAGCTTAGGAGAGGGGGTAAAGAGGAACACTGAAGCTTTCTTT. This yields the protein CASSLGEGVKRNTEAFF.